Shown below are 6 T cell receptor beta chains from a single sample sequenced in a study of CD8+ T cells in alopecia areata. Treatment defined: oral pan-JAK inhibitor, 5-10 mg twice daily. RNA was isolated and reverse transcribed to cDNA, the sequencing template. Generated by immunoSEQ multiplex PCR, the TCRdb table keeps only in-frame clones and is missing some. The sample lists some 95,000 clones; 44% were seen once. The sample in question was CD8+ T cells sorted from blood, obtained at week 24, from a patient treated with tofacitinib. All receptors come from a human donor with alopecia areata.

The chain is built from TRBV19 and TRBJ2-2; maybe TRBD1 (5 bases). Germline V lookup: CDR1 LNHDA, CDR2 SQIVND (reference sequence). Trimming pared 10 bases from V and 3 bases from J, leaving 15 bases between. CDR3 length: 14 residues. CDR3 sequence reads: CATTMGRYTGELFF. The CDR3 DNA follows: TGTGCCACGACGATGGGGCGCTACACCGGGGAGCTGTTTTTT.

The CDR3 region is CASSLGRGPEKLFF. The CDR3 nucleotides read TGTGCCAGCAGTTTAGGGAGGGGCCCTGAAAAACTGTTTTTT. The rearrangement links TRBV27 to TRBJ1-4, with D perhaps TRBD1 (5 bases). This CDR3 comprises 14 residues. Germline CDR1 reads MNHEY; CDR2 reads SMNVEV (reference sequence). V was pared by 2 bases and J by 7 bases, with 11 bases between.

V is TRBV27 and J is TRBJ2-5, with unresolved D. Trimming removed 8 bases from V and 3 bases from J, with 13 bases in between. Germline loops: CDR1 MNHEY, CDR2 SMNVEV (reference sequence). The CDR3 loop spans 13 amino acids. The CDR3 loop is CASSPVSKETQYF. CDR3 coding DNA: TGTGCCAGCTCCCCCGTATCGAAAGAGACCCAGTACTTC.

The chain employs TRBV29-1 and TRBJ1-2, with 9 positions matching TRBD1. This CDR3 region has 14 residues. The germline V gene has CDR1 SQVTM and CDR2 ANQGSEA. CDR3 nucleotide sequence: TGCACCGTCCGAGGACAGGGGACTAACTATGGCTACACCTTC. Encoded protein: CTVRGQGTNYGYTF.

The V call is TRBV7-9, the J call TRBJ2-1; TRBD2 might be the D (5 bases). V lost 6 bases, J lost 6 bases, and 15 bases lay in between. The CDR3 contains 14 residues. CDR1 and CDR2 (germline): SEHNR, FQNEAQ (reference sequence). The DNA of the CDR3 is TGTGCCAGCAGTTACACACGGGAAGGCAATGAGCAGTTCTTC. Residues: CASSYTREGNEQFF.

The chain has TRBV30 and TRBJ2-2; no definite D call. The germline CDR1 and CDR2 sequences are GTSNPN and SVGIG (reference sequence). The length of the CDR3 is 11 residues. Deletions cut 8 bases from V and 5 bases from J, with 9 bases between. The CDR3: CARGRTGELFF. CDR3 DNA: TGTGCCCGTGGGCGGACCGGGGAGCTGTTTTTT.